This T cell receptor beta chain was recovered during a study of blood T cell repertoires in COVID-19 (dated by TCRdb to 2020 to 2022). Broadly, across the study: The collaborator samples originated in the United States, Italy and Spain and spanned the acute and convalescent phases of COVID-19. The prospective study material was composed of cDNA or gDNA derived from T cells, B-cell-depleted T cells, or PBMCs. Subjects who had been exposed to COVID-19, were actively infected with it, or had recovered from it provided the deeply sampled blood TCRbeta repertoires that made up the dataset. The repertoires were made available in a free public database intended to serve as a resource for research on the immune response to SARS-CoV-2. Samples were obtained from the ongoing ImmuneRACE study (first 160 participants) and from 950 to 1,500 subjects provided by 6 global collaborators. Sample metadata almost always included a de-identified subject ID, COVID-19 status, age in years and sex. Where available, HLA class I and class II types were taken from metadata supplied by the sample provider and were not determined by assay-based typing. Study-wide conclusions, independent of this receptor: The amount of clinical and demographic metadata varied by source and participant and was provided uncurated.

Each collaborating institution followed its own protocols to collect whole blood in K2EDTA tubes. For TCRbeta analysis, collaborators shipped samples as frozen whole blood, isolated PBMCs, or DNA extracted from either of those sample types. CDR1 LNHDA and CDR2 SQIVND are derived from the germline V gene (reference sequence). CDR3 length: 14 amino acids, cysteine to phenylalanine. This entry keeps only the CDR3 DNA: 42 bases, framed from base 1. V is pared back by 2 bases and J by 4 bases, with 11 bases lying between the germline termini. TCRbeta CDR3 regions were amplified from genomic DNA by means of the immunoSEQ Assay, a bias-controlled multiplex PCR. Per the source publication's procedure: The number of nucleated cells in each sample was estimated by amplification of reference gene primers within the assay. To quantify the absolute abundance of each unique TCRbeta CDR3 rearrangement, sequence reads were collapsed and filtered. For each sample, productive Simpson clonality was calculated as the square root of Simpson's diversity index across productive rearrangements. As stored in TCRdb, this immuneACCESS dataset retains in-frame rearrangements with V and J assigned. A fraction of the clones does not appear; measured against another copy, unresolved V genes explain less than half of the discrepancy, and the remainder lacks a known reason. V and J calls and clone size are given by that table; D and trimming were obtained from the DNA. Within this sample are 64,000 or so clones, with roughly 80% of them counted one time only. The ten most abundant clones make up over 10% of the sample.

As for this clone: Its binding antigen is unknown. No base-level quality is on record; no much larger clone is a single base apart.

Sample: peripheral blood. The chain was built from TRBV19 and TRBJ2-5; no confident D gene assignment can be made. This TCR was sampled from a man aged 80 or over with acute or convalescent COVID-19. The DNA reads as follows: TGTGCCAGTAGTATAATCGGGTTCGGAGAGACCCAGTACTTC. The resulting protein is CASSIIGFGETQYF.